The rows below give T cell receptor beta chains drawn from one sample of a study of cytomegalovirus exposure and HLA in healthy donors. The repertoire was sequenced with immunoSEQ multiplex PCR; TCRdb's copy has only in-frame clones and lacks some. This table holds 200,000 to 250,000 clones, 79% found once. Sequencing used PBMCs. All receptors come from a man in his fifties in good health and CMV-seronegative. The CDR3 runs from the conserved cysteine through the conserved F or W.

V gene	CDR3 length	J gene	CDR3 protein
TRBV2	15	TRBJ1-5	CASSFRVRSNQPQHF
TRBV4-2	16	-	CASSQRLTGVLYEQYF
TRBV5-4	15	TRBJ2-1	CASSKTSGSYNEQFF
TRBV7-3	16	TRBJ2-1	CASSVQSAGGYNEQFF
TRBV6-1	18	TRBJ2-1	CASSESGLAGGGHNEQFF
TRBV18	16	TRBJ1-2	CASSPRILDREPGYTF
TRBV30	12	TRBJ2-4	CAWQVAKNIQYF
TRBV11-2	12	TRBJ2-7	CASSPTGNEQYF
TRBV5-4	16	TRBJ2-5	CASSPTSGSFLETQYF
TRBV30	14	TRBJ1-4	CAWSPQGTVEKLFF
TRBV28	18	TRBJ2-3	CASSSRTSGRMYADTQYF
TRBV2	14	TRBJ1-1	CASSGQGLNTEAFF
TRBV2	14	TRBJ1-3	CASSERRGANTIYF
TRBV7-2	18	TRBJ2-3	CASSRSGGETSGQNTQYF
TRBV6-5	14	TRBJ2-5	CASSYNVAQETQYF
TRBV7-9	15	TRBJ2-7	CASSQAAGAIYEQYF
TRBV6-5	13	TRBJ2-5	CASRGGVQETQYF
TRBV27	13	TRBJ1-2	CASSYRGDYGYTF
TRBV5-1	16	TRBJ2-7	CASSLATGTGAGEQYF
TRBV30	13	TRBJ1-1	CAWSQRSTGVAFF
TRBV7-9	15	TRBJ2-3	CASSETAASTDTQYF
TRBV5-1	15	TRBJ2-3	CASSLEGGRSGTQYF
TRBV30	12	TRBJ2-7	CAWTGGPYEQYF
TRBV11-3	17	TRBJ2-1	CASSLDWGASGKNEQFF
TRBV25-1	11	TRBJ2-7	CASSQGTAQYF
TRBV20-1	11	TRBJ2-1	CGTSVYNEQFF
TRBV5-1	17	TRBJ2-1	CASTGTSGGAYGNEQFF
TRBV19	16	TRBJ2-2	CASSSGLARNTGELFF
TRBV18	15	TRBJ2-7	CASSSRLADSYEQYF
TRBV19	11	TRBJ1-4	CASKMREKLFF
TRBV2	14	TRBJ2-1	CASSVRLAHNEQFF
TRBV19	14	TRBJ1-5	CASSGAGGNQPQHF
TRBV9	13	TRBJ1-1	CASSIRQATEAFF
TRBV14	13	TRBJ1-3	CASSRVQGAVVYF
TRBV29-1	14	TRBJ2-3	CSVERDRGPDTQYF
TRBV7-9	14	TRBJ2-1	CASSLEGLAIEQFF